Shown below are 20 T cell receptor beta chains from a single sample sequenced in a study of identical twins (dated by TCRdb to the mid-2010s). Receptor amplification or capture employed 5' RACE. TCRdb lists the instrument as Illumina HiSeq 2000. TCRdb redid the processing of the public reads, applying fastp at Q25 and MiXCR, and retained in-frame beta chains. Under each unique CDR3 protein, matching rows form one entry showing the most common genes and DNA. The table for this sample lists roughly 710,000 distinct CDR3 sequences; 5.5% to 6.5% of them were counted only once. The top ten constitute roughly 1.6% of the sample. Sequencing was done on a sample of naive T cells sorted from blood. The cell subset or site label, read with the paper, signifies: cells isolated with a human naive T-cell isolation kit. The receptors shown here come from a young man in good health.

At least ten counts were recorded for this clonotype. The rearrangement joins TRBV10-3 to TRBJ2-7, with 8 positions matching TRBD2. This CDR3 contains 15 residues. The germline gives CDR1 ENHRY, CDR2 SYGVKD. The trim removed 8 bases at V and 6 bases at J, leaving 15 bases unmatched. The chain's CDR3 is CAIRNPSREGPEQYV. The DNA of the CDR3 is TGTGCCATCCGAAACCCCAGTCGGGAGGGCCCCGAGCAGTACGTC.

This clonotype appeared a single time. This may arise from a read error, as a much more abundant clone is one base away. The CDR3 loop reads CASSKGRLNGEALF. CDR3 nucleotide sequence: TGTGCCAGCAGCAAAGGAAGACTAAACGGTGAAGCTCTCTTT. This rearrangement joins TRBV21-1 to TRBJ1-1. TRBV21-1 corresponds to a pseudogene. The CDR3 has 14 amino acids.

This clonotype was counted many times. The chain is built from TRBV12-3 or TRBV12-4 and TRBJ2-1; the match to TRBD2 covers 8 bases. Trimming took 5 bases from V and 7 from J; bases not matched to a gene: 10. This CDR3 contains 15 residues. CDR3 protein: CASSHTGLEVNEQFF. The CDR3 DNA sequence: TGTGCCAGCAGTCACACGGGACTAGAGGTAAATGAGCAGTTCTTC.

This clonotype was counted many times. The chain has TRBV10-3 and TRBJ1-1, with D uncertain. Trimming pared 6 bases from V and 4 bases from J, leaving 6 bases between. Germline CDR1 and CDR2: ENHRY and SYGVKD. CDR3 length: 11 residues. The CDR3 nucleotides read TGTGCCATCAGGTCGGGCACTGAAGCTTTCTTT. Its protein is CAIRSGTEAFF.

This clonotype was seen ten or more times. This chain links TRBV20-1 with TRBJ2-1, with a possible D match to TRBD2 (5 bases). Trimming removed 2 bases at V and 4 bases at J, with 12 bases between. Per the germline V gene, CDR1 is DFQATT and CDR2 is SNEGSKA (reference sequence). This CDR3 has 14 residues. CDR3 DNA: TGCAGTGCTAGATATCGCTCGGGATACAATGAGCAGTTCTTC. Translating gives CSARYRSGYNEQFF.

V usage is TRBV6-6 and J usage is TRBJ1-4, with TRBD1 matching 8 bases. The V gene's germline CDR1 is MNHNY and CDR2 SVGAGI (reference sequence). Unmatched junction bases numbered 2, after V lost 8 bases and J lost 6 bases. The CDR3 sequence is 12 residues long. The DNA for the CDR3 is TGTGCCAGCGAGACAGGGGATGAAAAACTGTTTTTT. This translates into CASETGDEKLFF.

A few counts support this clonotype. V gene TRBV11-2 combines with J gene TRBJ2-1, with 12 bases identical to TRBD1. The CDR3 totals 16 residues. CDR1 is SGHAT, CDR2 FQNNGV, per germline. Trimming cost V 1 base and J 7 bases; bases outside gene matches: 5. CDR3 sequence reads: CASSLGGTGGGNEQFF. The CDR3 region has the DNA TGTGCCAGCAGCTTAGGCGGGACAGGGGGCGGGAATGAGCAGTTCTTC.

This clonotype was counted ten times or more. The chain carries TRBV20-1 and TRBJ2-5; D is unclear. CDR3 length equals 14 residues. Looked up from germline, CDR1 is DFQATT and CDR2 is SNEGSKA (reference sequence). Between the trimmed V and J ends, which lost 6 bases and 1 base, there was a span of 15 bases. The CDR3, as DNA: TGCAGTGCAAAACATCATAGATTCCAAGAGACCCAGTACTTC. Translated: CSAKHHRFQETQYF.

This clonotype was counted a few times. This sequence joins TRBV6-5 and TRBJ2-5; 12 positions match TRBD1. The CDR3 contains 17 residues. J was trimmed by 7 bases and V by 6 bases; bases with no gene match: 15. The germline CDR1 and CDR2 sequences are MNHEY and SVGAGI. The CDR3 DNA reads TGTGCCAGCAGATATCTCCCCGGGACAGGGGGCTCCCTGACCCAGTACTTC. It specifies CASRYLPGTGGSLTQYF.

At least ten counts were recorded for this clonotype. In DNA, the CDR3 is TGTGCCAGCAGATCCGACCCGAACACTGAAGCTTTCTTT. Translated: CASRSDPNTEAFF. This chain links TRBV12-3 or TRBV12-4 with TRBJ1-1; D remains unclear. Between the trimmed V and J ends, which lost 6 bases and 1 base, there was a span of 9 bases. The CDR3 length is 13 residues.

This clonotype was observed at least ten times. This sequence joins TRBV20-1 and TRBJ2-7; D gene ambiguous. In germline, CDR1 is DFQATT, CDR2 SNEGSKA (reference sequence). The ends were cut back, 6 bases at V and 2 bases at J, with 11 bases in the middle. CDR3 length: 12 residues. The CDR3 nucleotides are TGCAGTGCAGGGAAGGTGGCCTACGAGCAGTACTTC. This translates into CSAGKVAYEQYF.

The chain links TRBV6-2 or TRBV6-3 to TRBJ1-1; D call uncertain. From germline, CDR1 is MNHEY and CDR2 SVGEGT. V lost 6 bases to trimming and J lost 4 bases, with 15 bases between them. This CDR3 is 14 amino acids long. CDR3 sequence (DNA): TGTGCCAGCAGCCGGACCGCTTTTGGCACTGAAGCTTTCTTT. Translated, it gives CASSRTAFGTEAFF.

This clonotype has a count of ten or more. The chain has TRBV25-1 and TRBJ1-1; D is uncertain. Trimming shortened V by 4 bases and J by 7 bases, and 7 bases separated the two germline ends. The CDR3 length is 11 residues. Germline CDR1 MGHDK, CDR2 SYGVNS. The CDR3 loop is CASSGLGEAFF. CDR3 bases: TGTGCCAGCAGTGGTTTAGGTGAAGCTTTCTTT.

The rearrangement uses TRBV5-1 and TRBJ2-5; 7 positions match TRBD2. Germline trimming cut 4 bases from V and 3 bases from J; bases unmatched to any gene: 9. The CDR3 extends over 15 amino acids. CDR1 and CDR2 from the germline V gene are SGHRS and YFSETQ. The CDR3 DNA reads as TGCGCCAGCAGCATACCGACTAGCCGGGAAGAGACCCAGTACTTC. Amino acid sequence: CASSIPTSREETQYF.

This clonotype was detected ten times or more. This chain uses TRBV12-3 or TRBV12-4 with TRBJ2-1; 9 nucleotides align to TRBD2. The V and J ends lost 5 bases and 4 bases, in that order; junction bases with no gene match: 9. The CDR3 is made up of 16 amino acids. CDR3 sequence: CASSPPGLASYNEQFF. CDR3 sequence (DNA): TGTGCCAGCAGTCCTCCGGGACTAGCCAGTTACAATGAGCAGTTCTTC.

The V gene is TRBV7-9, the J gene TRBJ2-1; D possibly matches TRBD1 or TRBD2 (7 bases each). This CDR3 spans 12 amino acids. Trimming removed 11 bases at V and 3 bases at J, with 11 bases between. CDR1 and CDR2 from the germline V gene are SEHNR and FQNEAQ (reference sequence). The CDR3 nucleotides are TGTGCCCTCAGGGGGGGCTACAATGAGCAGTTCTTC. This gives the protein CALRGGYNEQFF. The variable domain in full, completed from reference TRBV7-9 and TRBJ2-1, reads DTGVSQNPRHKITKRGQNVTFRCDPISEHNRLYWYRQTLGQGPEFLTYFQNEAQLEKSRLLSDRFSAERPKGSFSTLEIQRTEQGDSAMYLCALRGGYNEQFFGPGTRLTVL.

This clonotype was detected many times. The chain has TRBV10-3 and TRBJ2-1, with 7 bases that match TRBD2. The CDR3 runs 15 residues. Losses at the gene ends were 2 bases for V and 12 bases for J; bases not matched to a gene: 13. The germline V gene has CDR1 ENHRY and CDR2 SYGVKD. CDR3 sequence: CAISETKMEGGRQFF. CDR3 in DNA: TGTGCCATCAGTGAGACCAAAATGGAAGGCGGGAGGCAGTTCTTC.

This clonotype showed up many times. The chain combines TRBV5-6 with TRBJ2-5; possibly TRBD1 for D (6 bases). V dropped 4 bases and J dropped 3 bases, with 10 bases sitting between them. CDR1 and CDR2 (germline): SGHDT, YYEEEE. This CDR3 is built from 13 residues. The CDR3 DNA sequence: TGTGCCAGCAGCGGACGGACAGAAGAGACCCAGTACTTC. This sequence encodes CASSGRTEETQYF.

This clonotype was picked up a small number of times. The V and J genes are TRBV7-9 and TRBJ2-1; D perhaps matches TRBD2 (6 bases). Germline V gene data show CDR1 as SEHNR and CDR2 as FQNEAQ (reference sequence). This CDR3 has 12 amino acids. The ends were cut back, 2 bases at V and 14 bases at J, with 13 bases in the middle. In DNA, the CDR3 is TGTGCCAGCAGCTTAATGCGGGATTCCGAGTTCTTC. Translation: CASSLMRDSEFF.

V is TRBV5-1 and J is TRBJ2-1; D is perhaps TRBD2 (5 bases). This CDR3 region has 16 residues. Trimming pared 0 bases from V and 7 bases from J, leaving 17 bases between. Germline values: CDR1 SGHRS, CDR2 YFSETQ. CDR3 bases: TGCGCCAGCAGCTTGGGATCCGGGGTCTATCTTAATGAGCAGTTCTTC. Encoded protein: CASSLGSGVYLNEQFF.